The clone carrying this T cell receptor beta chain was recorded only once. The antigen is unknown. Regarding time point: persistent/refractory GD, antithyroid drugs over 5 years with positive TRAb. Following extraction of RNA from PBMCs, that RNA was used to make the TCR library. CDR3-region Arm-PCR and iRepertoire HTBI primers produced the TCR beta libraries. TCRdb reprocessed the multiplex PCR reads via MiXCR and lists one record per CDR3 protein. Of a few hundred thousand distinct CDR3 sequences detected, under 25% appear once; the ten largest clones hold over 10%. The data are from a study of regulatory T cells in long-lasting Graves disease. Findings and limits, study-wide: Accuracy was perhaps lowered by the small sample size.

The receptor's source is a female donor with Graves disease. The material was peripheral blood mononuclear cells (PBMCs), obtained when the disease was refractory, from a patient treated with antithyroid drugs.

The CDR3 here is CASSLGQGLYEQYF. The CDR3 nucleotides are TGTGCCAGCAGCCTGGGACAGGGGCTTTACGAGCAGTACTTC. J is TRBJ2-7 and V is TRBV5-6, with 10 bases aligning to TRBD1. CDR1 and CDR2 from the germline V gene are SGHDT and YYEEEE. The CDR3 runs 14 residues. J lost 4 bases, V lost 4 bases, and 5 bases had no gene match.